Shown below are 20 T cell receptor beta chains from a single sample sequenced in a study of graft-versus-host responses after intestinal transplantation. Only in-frame clones appear in the TCRdb table, and some are missing; sequencing was by immunoSEQ multiplex PCR. This sample carries some 46,000 clones, approximately 94% of them seen once, and the ten largest clones take around 1.6%. The sample consisted of PBMCs, taken 335 days after intestinal transplant. The receptors come from a human patient who received an intestinal transplant, so some T cells may come from the graft donor.

In its sample, this clone was seen once. CDR3 sequence (DNA): TGTGCCAGCAGCCCCGGACAGGGGGCTGGTGGCTACACCTTC. This encodes CASSPGQGAGGYTF. The genes are TRBV7-3 and TRBJ1-2, with 11 bases lining up with TRBD1. Germline values: CDR1 SGHTA, CDR2 FQGTGA. The V and J ends lost 5 bases and 7 bases, in that order; junction bases with no gene match: 6. This CDR3 spans 14 amino acids.

The table lists this clone with a count of one. The chain joins TRBV6-6 to TRBJ2-1, with TRBD1 as a possible D gene (6 bases). Germline V CDR1 and CDR2: MNHNY, SVGAGI (reference sequence). The germline V and J ends were trimmed by 9 bases and 10 bases, with 16 bases remaining between them. CDR3 length equals 12 residues. CDR3: CASTTGLQEQFF. As DNA, the CDR3 is TGTGCCAGTACCACAGGGTTACAGGAGCAGTTCTTC.

This clone was seen once. This rearrangement joins TRBV9 to TRBJ2-5; a weak D match, TRBD2 (6 bases). Germline CDR1 SGDLS, CDR2 YYNGEE. The germline V and J ends were trimmed by 4 bases and 11 bases, with 27 bases remaining between them. There are 16 residues in the CDR3. The CDR3 loop is CASSPSPEALSGEQYF. The CDR3 region has the DNA TGTGCCAGCAGCCCCAGCCCGGAAGCCCTTTCGGGAGAGCAGTACTTC.

The CDR3 DNA follows: TGTGCCAGCAGCTTACGGACCCAAGAGACCCAGTACTTC. Translated, it gives CASSLRTQETQYF. The genes are TRBV7-6 and TRBJ2-5; no definite D call. V was shortened by 2 bases and J by 1 base, with 5 bases between the two germline ends. CDR1 is SGHVS, CDR2 FNYEAQ, per germline. This CDR3 comprises 13 residues.

The V gene is TRBV19, the J gene TRBJ2-6; D uncertain. Trimming removed 5 bases from V and 0 bases from J, with 11 bases in between. The germline CDR1 and CDR2 sequences are LNHDA and SQIVND (reference sequence). This CDR3 contains 16 residues. The CDR3 region has the DNA TGTGCCAGTAGTCCAAGTCGAGGCTCTGGGGCCAACGTCCTGACTTTC. Protein product: CASSPSRGSGANVLTF.

This clone was recorded a few times. The chain carries TRBV19 and TRBJ1-6, with no clear D. Germline-derived CDR1 and CDR2 are LNHDA and SQIVND (reference sequence). V was trimmed by 2 bases and J by 9 bases, leaving 5 bases between them. The CDR3 totals 12 residues. The CDR3 DNA is TGTGCCAGTAGTATACCGGGTTCACCCCTCCACTTT. This gives the protein CASSIPGSPLHF.

The chain links TRBV5-6 to TRBJ1-6; TRBD1 matches at 11 bases. V dropped 4 bases and J dropped 0; count of bases not matched to a gene: 9. The CDR3 runs to 19 residues. Germline CDR1 and CDR2: SGHDT and YYEEEE. The CDR3 is CASSPLDRGPSSYNSPLHF. In nucleotides, the CDR3 is TGTGCCAGCAGCCCGCTGGACAGGGGGCCCAGCTCCTATAATTCACCCCTCCACTTT. Drawing the rest from reference TRBV5-6 and TRBJ1-6, the complete variable domain is DAGVTQSPTHLIKTRGQQVTLRCSPKSGHDTVSWYQQALGQGPQFIFQYYEEEERQRGNFPDRFSGHQFPNYSSELNVNALLLGDSALYLCASSPLDRGPSSYNSPLHFGNGTRLTVT.

CDR3 residues: CASSLWQGGTGNTIYF. The CDR3 DNA follows: TGTGCCAGCAGCTTATGGCAGGGGGGAACCGGAAACACCATATATTTT. The chain couples TRBV11-2 to TRBJ1-3, with 7 bases fitting TRBD1. V gave up 2 bases and J gave up 4 bases; unmatched junction bases: 8. The germline gives CDR1 SGHAT, CDR2 FQNNGV. The CDR3 spans 16 residues.

The chain joins TRBV18 to TRBJ2-7; TRBD1 agrees at 7 bases. The CDR3 runs to 14 residues. Unmatched junction bases numbered 11, after V lost 3 bases and J lost 9 bases. Germline V gene sequence: CDR1 KGHSH, CDR2 LQKENI. The DNA for the CDR3 is TGTGCCAGCTCACCCTTACACCGGGACAGCGGGCAGTACTTC. It encodes CASSPLHRDSGQYF.

This clone appeared a single time. This chain links TRBV7-2 with TRBJ2-1; 8 bases align to TRBD2. With 0 bases clipped from V and 0 bases from J, the junction kept 16 bases outside the gene matches. Germline-derived CDR1 and CDR2 are SGHTA and FQGNSA. This CDR3 is built from 21 residues. The CDR3 DNA follows: TGTGCCAGCAGCTTAGCACGCCGGGAGGGCGGGTGGATAAACTCCTACAATGAGCAGTTCTTC. This gives the protein CASSLARREGGWINSYNEQFF.

The V call is TRBV6-1, the J call TRBJ1-2; a weak D match, TRBD1 (6 bases). This CDR3 contains 15 residues. Looked up from germline, CDR1 is MNHNS and CDR2 is SASEGT. The germline V and J ends were trimmed by 8 bases and 6 bases, with 22 bases remaining between them. The CDR3 reads CASPKIGGVDNGYTF. CDR3 nucleotides: TGTGCCAGCCCCAAGATAGGGGGGGTCGATAATGGCTACACCTTC.

Comment on this clone: The junction departs from the called germline gene at one end, perhaps through a read error. Other DNA sequences in the sample encode the same CDR3. J is TRBJ2-3 and V is TRBV5-4, with D perhaps TRBD1 or TRBD2 (8 bases each). The CDR3 is 17 amino acids. The germline CDR1 and CDR2 sequences are SGHNT and YYREEE (reference sequence). CDR3 loop: CASSGGQAYLGTDTQYF. CDR3 nucleotide sequence: TGCGCCAGCAGCGGGGGACAGGCATACTTAGGAACAGATACGCAGTATTTT.

The chain links TRBV2 to TRBJ1-6; D may be TRBD1 (5 bases). Germline V lookup: CDR1 SNHLY, CDR2 FYNNEI. V was pared by 3 bases and J by 6 bases, with 15 bases between. The CDR3 is 16 residues long. The CDR3 nucleotides read TGTGCCAGCAGTGAGGAAGGGACCGCCCTTAATTCACCCCTCCACTTT. Protein product: CASSEEGTALNSPLHF. Combining the CDR3 with reference TRBV2 and TRBJ1-6 gives the whole variable domain EPEVTQTPSHQVTQMGQEVILRCVPISNHLYFYWYRQILGQKVEFLVSFYNNEISEKSEIFDDQFSVERPDGSNFTLKIRSTKLEDSAMYFCASSEEGTALNSPLHFGNGTRLTVT.

The V and J genes are TRBV25-1 and TRBJ1-2; D possibly corresponds to TRBD1 (5 bases). Trimming removed 4 bases at V and 7 bases at J, with 19 bases between. Germline lookup yields CDR1 MGHDK and CDR2 SYGVNS. The CDR3 spans 15 residues. Written as DNA, the CDR3 is TGTGCCAGCAGTGCAGGCGTGGACAATTTTCCTGGCTACACCTTC. This codes for CASSAGVDNFPGYTF.

This sequence joins TRBV10-3 and TRBJ2-3; D possibly corresponds to TRBD1 (5 bases). Germline V lookup: CDR1 ENHRY, CDR2 SYGVKD. The CDR3 spans 16 residues. Trimming left V 4 bases short and J 6 bases short, with 20 bases between. CDR3 sequence (DNA): TGTGCCATCAGTGTTGGGGCTACTAAAGTAGTCGATACGCAGTATTTT. Residues: CAISVGATKVVDTQYF.

The chain is built from TRBV2 and TRBJ2-3; D is unclear. Trimming pared 5 bases from V and 0 bases from J, leaving 3 bases between. There are 12 residues in the CDR3. Germline V CDR1 and CDR2: SNHLY, FYNNEI. The CDR3 loop reads CASSTSTDTQYF. The CDR3 DNA follows: TGTGCCAGCAGTACCAGCACAGATACGCAGTATTTT.

The V call is TRBV5-6, the J call TRBJ1-3, with D possibly being TRBD1 (6 bases). The V end was cut by 3 bases, the J end by 4 bases, with 17 bases between. The length of the CDR3 is 16 residues. Looked up from germline, CDR1 is SGHDT and CDR2 is YYEEEE. In DNA form, the CDR3 reads TGTGCCAGCAGCTGGCGCAGGGGAAATCAGGGAAACACCATATATTTT. This sequence encodes CASSWRRGNQGNTIYF.

V usage is TRBV19 and J usage is TRBJ1-1; D call uncertain. Germline CDR1 is LNHDA and CDR2 is SQIVND (reference sequence). This CDR3 region has 12 residues. V gave up 3 bases and J gave up 8 bases, with 10 bases separating them. The CDR3 sequence: CASSIPGLEAFF. CDR3 nucleotides: TGTGCCAGTAGTATCCCGGGGTTGGAAGCTTTCTTT.

This sequence joins TRBV6-6 and TRBJ2-1; D is perhaps TRBD2 (6 bases). The CDR3 totals 15 residues. In germline, CDR1 is MNHNY, CDR2 SVGAGI (reference sequence). The ends were cut back, 5 bases at V and 6 bases at J, with 17 bases in the middle. Here the CDR3 reads CASSTSGTRINEQFF. DNA of the CDR3: TGTGCCAGCAGTACCTCCGGGACTCGTATCAATGAGCAGTTCTTC.

The rearrangement joins TRBV4-1 to TRBJ2-6; D is unclear. The germline CDR1 and CDR2 sequences are MGHRA and YSYEKL. This CDR3 is 16 amino acids long. With 1 base removed from V and 0 bases from J, the gap between germline ends came to 7 bases. CDR3 sequence: CASSQARSSGANVLTF. In DNA, the CDR3 is TGCGCCAGCAGCCAAGCCCGCAGCTCTGGGGCCAACGTCCTGACTTTC.